A single sample is the source of the 4 T cell receptor beta chains below, sequenced in a study of early T cells in non-severe SARS-CoV-2 infection. TCRdb re-called the 5' RACE reads with MiXCR, one entry per CDR3 protein. The repertoire holds about 80,000 distinct CDR3 sequences, 9.5% to 13% seen once, with around 2.4% in the top ten. Specimen: whole blood. The receptors here all came from an adult who was a healthcare worker with PCR-confirmed SARS-CoV-2 infection or an uninfected control (not recorded which).

This sequence joins TRBV18 and TRBJ2-5; possibly TRBD1 for D (6 bases). This CDR3 has 16 residues. V lost 3 bases to trimming and J lost 4 bases, with 18 bases between them. Germline CDR1 reads KGHSH; CDR2 reads LQKENI. This CDR3 reads CASSPSGVAFGETQYF. CDR3 sequence (DNA): TGTGCCAGCTCACCTTCAGGGGTAGCCTTTGGAGAGACCCAGTACTTC.

The chain is built from TRBV12-5 and TRBJ2-2; D is uncertain. Trimming took 0 bases from V and 4 from J, leaving 6 bases between them. The CDR3 is 14 amino acids. Germline CDR1 LGHNT, CDR2 FRNRAP. In nucleotides, the CDR3 is TGTGCTAGTGGTTTGGTTGGACCCACCGGGGAGCTGTTTTTT. Translating gives CASGLVGPTGELFF.

CDR3 DNA: TGTGCCAGCAGCTCTATGGCTTGGGAAAATAACTATGGCTACACCTTC. Its protein product is CASSSMAWENNYGYTF. This chain joins TRBV7-3 and TRBJ1-2; D is unresolved. Trimming left V 4 bases short and J 1 base short, with 16 bases between. Per germline, CDR1 SGHTA and CDR2 FQGTGA. The CDR3 extends over 16 amino acids.

This clonotype was counted ten times or more. This chain joins TRBV3-1 and TRBJ1-5; perhaps TRBD1 as D (5 bases). The length of the CDR3 is 16 residues. Germline V gene data show CDR1 as LGHDT and CDR2 as YNNKEL (reference sequence). The germline V and J ends were trimmed by 0 bases and 6 bases, with 15 bases remaining between them. The CDR3 coding sequence is TGTGCCAGCAGCCAAGATCCCCGGGGGGGGATTCAGCCCCAGCATTTT. Protein: CASSQDPRGGIQPQHF.